A selection of T cell receptor beta chains follows, all from one sample in a study of control samples from healthy donors and cancer patients. Using immunoSEQ multiplex PCR, the repertoire was profiled, and TCRdb retains in-frame clones only, with some absent. The table lists roughly 59,000 clones, around 90% of them singletons. Source material: PBMCs. The receptors stem from a man aged 35 to 55 with colorectal cancer. CDR3s include the opening cysteine and the closing phenylalanine or tryptophan. The D gene is left open where the match is weak. Clone sizes are given selectively: once, few, many, or a class where the clone is expanded.

J gene: TRBJ2-5
D gene: TRBD2
clone size: -
V gene: TRBV5-1
CDR3 protein: CASSLTSAGRETQYF
CDR3 DNA: TGCGCCAGCAGCTTAACTAGCGCGGGACGGGAGACCCAGTACTTC

J gene: TRBJ2-5
D gene: -
clone size: -
V gene: TRBV15
CDR3 protein: CATSRDSGKETQYF
CDR3 DNA: TGTGCCACCAGCAGAGATTCGGGGAAAGAGACCCAGTACTTC

J gene: TRBJ2-2
D gene: TRBD2
clone size: -
V gene: TRBV6-5
CDR3 protein: CASSYFSGAPGELFF
CDR3 DNA: TGTGCCAGCAGTTACTTTAGCGGGGCCCCCGGGGAGCTGTTTTTT

J gene: TRBJ1-5
D gene: -
clone size: -
V gene: TRBV12-3/TRBV12-4
CDR3 protein: CASNLQGNQPQHF
CDR3 DNA: TGTGCCAGCAACCTCCAGGGGAATCAGCCCCAGCATTTT

J gene: TRBJ1-6
D gene: -
clone size: -
V gene: TRBV29-1
CDR3 protein: CSTKEGLNSPLHF
CDR3 DNA: TGCAGTACGAAGGAAGGGTTGAATTCACCCCTCCACTTT

J gene: TRBJ2-3
D gene: -
clone size: -
V gene: TRBV29-1
CDR3 protein: CSVEGRVADTQYF
CDR3 DNA: TGCAGCGTTGAGGGCAGGGTGGCAGATACGCAGTATTTT

J gene: TRBJ1-3
D gene: -
clone size: once
V gene: TRBV7-2
CDR3 protein: CASSLRENGNTIYF
CDR3 DNA: TGTGCCAGCAGCTTACGAGAAAACGGAAACACCATATATTTT

J gene: TRBJ1-3
D gene: TRBD1
clone size: -
V gene: TRBV6-6
CDR3 protein: CASSKPGGTSGNTIYF
CDR3 DNA: TGTGCCAGCAGCAAACCAGGGGGGACATCTGGAAACACCATATATTTT

J gene: TRBJ1-5
D gene: -
clone size: -
V gene: TRBV5-5
CDR3 protein: CASTLSGQNNNQPQHF
CDR3 DNA: TGTGCCAGCACCCTATCCGGACAGAATAACAATCAGCCCCAGCATTTT

J gene: TRBJ2-1
D gene: TRBD2
clone size: once
V gene: TRBV2
CDR3 protein: CASRILAGGPDEQFF
CDR3 DNA: TGTGCCAGTCGAATACTAGCGGGGGGACCGGATGAGCAGTTCTTC

J gene: TRBJ2-5
D gene: TRBD2
clone size: once
V gene: TRBV9
CDR3 protein: CASSVGPGRETQYF
CDR3 DNA: TGTGCCAGCAGCGTCGGACCCGGGAGGGAGACCCAGTACTTC

J gene: TRBJ2-7
D gene: -
clone size: -
V gene: TRBV7-9
CDR3 protein: CASALGGGPSYEQYF
CDR3 DNA: TGTGCCAGCGCCCTCGGAGGGGGACCGTCCTACGAGCAGTACTTC

J gene: TRBJ2-2
D gene: -
clone size: -
V gene: TRBV3-1/TRBV3-2
CDR3 protein: CASSQTDLRANTGELFF
CDR3 DNA: TGTGCCAGCAGCCAAACGGACCTACGTGCGAACACCGGGGAGCTGTTTTTT

J gene: TRBJ2-1
D gene: -
clone size: -
V gene: TRBV6-1
CDR3 protein: CASSEGQTNEQFF
CDR3 DNA: TGTGCCAGCAGTGAAGGACAGACCAATGAGCAGTTCTTC

J gene: TRBJ1-1
D gene: -
clone size: -
V gene: TRBV19
CDR3 protein: CASSILSEAFF
CDR3 DNA: TGTGCCAGTAGTATTCTTTCTGAAGCTTTCTTT

J gene: TRBJ1-1
D gene: -
clone size: -
V gene: TRBV30
CDR3 protein: CAWKDWGLLNTEAFF
CDR3 DNA: TGTGCCTGGAAAGATTGGGGGCTTCTGAACACTGAAGCTTTCTTT

J gene: TRBJ1-5
D gene: -
clone size: few
V gene: TRBV4-3
CDR3 protein: CASSQGRGQPQHF
CDR3 DNA: TGCGCCAGCAGCCAGGGTAGGGGTCAGCCCCAGCATTTT

J gene: TRBJ2-3
D gene: TRBD2
clone size: -
V gene: TRBV6-5
CDR3 protein: CASSRSGGTDTQYF
CDR3 DNA: TGTGCCAGCAGTCGAAGCGGGGGTACAGATACGCAGTATTTT

J gene: TRBJ2-7
D gene: TRBD1
clone size: -
V gene: TRBV5-1
CDR3 protein: CASSRGQGTYEQYF
CDR3 DNA: TGCGCCAGCAGCCGCGGACAGGGCACCTACGAGCAGTACTTC

J gene: TRBJ2-7
D gene: -
clone size: -
V gene: TRBV19
CDR3 protein: CASGQAALGTYEQYF
CDR3 DNA: TGTGCCAGTGGCCAGGCGGCCTTAGGGACCTACGAGCAGTACTTC

J gene: TRBJ1-1
D gene: -
clone size: -
V gene: TRBV28
CDR3 protein: CASSLPTVNTEAFF
CDR3 DNA: TGTGCCAGCAGTTTACCGACAGTGAACACTGAAGCTTTCTTT

J gene: TRBJ2-2
D gene: -
clone size: once
V gene: TRBV5-1
CDR3 protein: CASSLLGRNTGELFF
CDR3 DNA: TGCGCCAGCAGCTTGTTAGGGCGTAACACCGGGGAGCTGTTTTTT

J gene: TRBJ1-2
D gene: -
clone size: few
V gene: TRBV4-1
CDR3 protein: CASSQEVFGREGYYGYTF
CDR3 DNA: TGCGCCAGCAGCCAAGAAGTTTTTGGCAGGGAGGGTTACTATGGCTACACCTTC

J gene: TRBJ2-6
D gene: -
clone size: -
V gene: TRBV5-8
CDR3 protein: CASSLVGRGSGANVLTF
CDR3 DNA: TGTGCCAGCAGCTTGGTTGGCAGGGGATCTGGGGCCAACGTCCTGACTTTC

J gene: TRBJ1-5
D gene: -
clone size: -
V gene: TRBV3-1/TRBV3-2
CDR3 protein: CASSHGDNQPQHF
CDR3 DNA: TGTGCCAGCAGCCACGGGGACAATCAGCCCCAGCATTTT

J gene: TRBJ2-5
D gene: TRBD2
clone size: -
V gene: TRBV10-1
CDR3 protein: CASSALAGGQETQYF
CDR3 DNA: TGCGCCAGCAGTGCCCTAGCGGGGGGGCAAGAGACCCAGTACTTC

J gene: TRBJ2-4
D gene: TRBD2
clone size: -
V gene: TRBV10-1
CDR3 protein: CASSVGRACGRAKNIQYF
CDR3 DNA: TGCGCCAGCAGTGTTGGGAGGGCTTGCGGCAGAGCCAAAAACATTCAGTACTTC

J gene: TRBJ1-1
D gene: -
clone size: -
V gene: TRBV2
CDR3 protein: CASKRDINTEAFF
CDR3 DNA: TGTGCCAGCAAGCGGGATATCAACACTGAAGCTTTCTTT

J gene: TRBJ2-2
D gene: -
clone size: -
V gene: TRBV9
CDR3 protein: CASSVDGVNTGELFF
CDR3 DNA: TGTGCCAGCAGCGTAGACGGCGTTAACACCGGGGAGCTGTTTTTT

J gene: TRBJ1-1
D gene: -
clone size: -
V gene: TRBV7-2
CDR3 protein: CASSLAVNREAFF
CDR3 DNA: TGTGCCAGCAGCTTAGCCGTGAACAGGGAAGCTTTCTTT

J gene: TRBJ2-5
D gene: -
clone size: -
V gene: TRBV5-1
CDR3 protein: CASSRDGGAVWGETQYF
CDR3 DNA: TGCGCCAGCAGCCGTGACGGGGGCGCGGTTTGGGGAGAGACCCAGTACTTC

J gene: TRBJ2-1
D gene: TRBD2
clone size: -
V gene: TRBV9
CDR3 protein: CASSEFREGLGNEQFF
CDR3 DNA: TGTGCCAGCAGTGAATTCAGGGAGGGGCTAGGCAATGAGCAGTTCTTC

J gene: TRBJ1-4
D gene: TRBD1
clone size: -
V gene: TRBV19
CDR3 protein: CASSRGPEKLFF
CDR3 DNA: TGTGCCAGTTCCAGGGGGCCAGAAAAACTGTTTTTT

J gene: TRBJ1-5
D gene: TRBD1
clone size: -
V gene: TRBV6-5
CDR3 protein: CASSGTGRQPQHF
CDR3 DNA: TGTGCCAGCAGCGGGACAGGGCGGCAGCCCCAGCATTTT

J gene: TRBJ2-5
D gene: -
clone size: -
V gene: TRBV9
CDR3 protein: CASSKRGAVGETQYF
CDR3 DNA: TGTGCCAGCAGCAAACGGGGAGCGGTGGGAGAGACCCAGTACTTC

J gene: TRBJ1-1
D gene: TRBD1
clone size: -
V gene: TRBV27
CDR3 protein: CASRRQGLTEAFF
CDR3 DNA: TGTGCCAGCCGCAGACAGGGTTTAACTGAAGCTTTCTTT

J gene: TRBJ1-2
D gene: -
clone size: -
V gene: TRBV29-1
CDR3 protein: CSVDGSYYGYTF
CDR3 DNA: TGCAGCGTTGATGGCAGTTACTATGGCTACACCTTC

J gene: TRBJ1-1
D gene: -
clone size: -
V gene: TRBV7-8
CDR3 protein: CASSPELMNTEAFF
CDR3 DNA: TGTGCCAGCAGCCCCGAGCTAATGAACACTGAAGCTTTCTTT

J gene: TRBJ2-1
D gene: TRBD1
clone size: -
V gene: TRBV7-9
CDR3 protein: CASRPGGDEQFF
CDR3 DNA: TGTGCCAGCAGACCAGGGGGCGATGAGCAGTTCTTC

J gene: TRBJ2-1
D gene: TRBD2
clone size: -
V gene: TRBV14
CDR3 protein: CASSRTSGGPFDEQFF
CDR3 DNA: TGTGCCAGCAGCCGCACTAGCGGGGGGCCCTTCGATGAGCAGTTCTTC

J gene: TRBJ1-1
D gene: -
clone size: -
V gene: TRBV7-9
CDR3 protein: CASSPMNTEAFF
CDR3 DNA: TGTGCCAGCAGCCCTATGAACACTGAAGCTTTCTTT

J gene: TRBJ2-6
D gene: -
clone size: -
V gene: TRBV13
CDR3 protein: CASSLQGTGANVLTF
CDR3 DNA: TGTGCCAGCAGCTTGCAGGGAACTGGGGCCAACGTCCTGACTTTC

J gene: TRBJ1-5
D gene: -
clone size: -
V gene: TRBV12-3/TRBV12-4
CDR3 protein: CASSPTANQPQHF
CDR3 DNA: TGTGCCAGCAGTCCGACAGCCAATCAGCCCCAGCATTTT

J gene: TRBJ1-3
D gene: TRBD1
clone size: -
V gene: TRBV5-1
CDR3 protein: CASSTRGSGNTIYF
CDR3 DNA: TGCGCCAGCAGTACCAGGGGGTCAGGAAACACCATATATTTT

J gene: TRBJ1-2
D gene: -
clone size: -
V gene: TRBV25-1
CDR3 protein: CASSESVVLGYTF
CDR3 DNA: TGTGCCAGCAGTGAATCGGTAGTTCTTGGCTACACCTTC

J gene: TRBJ2-7
D gene: -
clone size: -
V gene: TRBV6-1
CDR3 protein: CASSEARYEQYF
CDR3 DNA: TGTGCCAGCAGTGAAGCGAGGTACGAGCAGTACTTC

J gene: TRBJ1-6
D gene: -
clone size: -
V gene: TRBV9
CDR3 protein: CASSSRQRENSPLHF
CDR3 DNA: TGTGCCAGCAGCTCCCGACAGCGTGAGAATTCACCCCTCCACTTT

J gene: TRBJ2-7
D gene: -
clone size: -
V gene: TRBV7-2
CDR3 protein: CASSLSPGSNYEQYF
CDR3 DNA: TGTGCCAGCAGCTTATCCCCAGGGAGCAACTACGAGCAGTACTTC

J gene: TRBJ1-6
D gene: TRBD1
clone size: once
V gene: TRBV6-6
CDR3 protein: CASSHGDRGNSPLHF
CDR3 DNA: TGTGCCAGCAGCCACGGGGACAGGGGAAATTCACCCCTCCACTTT

J gene: TRBJ2-4
D gene: -
clone size: -
V gene: TRBV5-1
CDR3 protein: CASSLFGENIQYF
CDR3 DNA: TGCGCCAGCAGCTTGTTTGGTGAAAACATTCAGTACTTC

J gene: TRBJ2-1
D gene: -
clone size: -
V gene: TRBV4-1
CDR3 protein: CASSRTQGFGEQFF
CDR3 DNA: TGCGCCAGCAGCCGAACACAGGGATTTGGTGAGCAGTTCTTC

J gene: TRBJ1-1
D gene: -
clone size: -
V gene: TRBV11-3
CDR3 protein: CASSFTGMNTEAFF
CDR3 DNA: TGTGCCAGCAGCTTTACAGGGATGAACACTGAAGCTTTCTTT

J gene: TRBJ1-1
D gene: TRBD1
clone size: -
V gene: TRBV2
CDR3 protein: CASSIQGALRGTEAFF
CDR3 DNA: TGTGCCAGCAGTATACAGGGGGCGCTACGGGGAACTGAAGCTTTCTTT

J gene: TRBJ2-2
D gene: -
clone size: once
V gene: TRBV6-2/TRBV6-3
CDR3 protein: CASSLDRRRTGELFF
CDR3 DNA: TGTGCCAGCAGTCTCGACAGGCGACGCACCGGGGAGCTGTTTTTT

J gene: TRBJ1-2
D gene: TRBD1
clone size: -
V gene: TRBV30
CDR3 protein: CAWSALTGTDAYGYTF
CDR3 DNA: TGTGCCTGGAGTGCCCTCACCGGGACAGACGCGTATGGCTACACCTTC

J gene: TRBJ2-5
D gene: -
clone size: -
V gene: TRBV24-1
CDR3 protein: CATSDGGAGLYQETQYF
CDR3 DNA: TGTGCCACCAGTGATGGGGGGGCAGGGTTGTACCAAGAGACCCAGTACTTC

J gene: TRBJ1-4
D gene: TRBD1
clone size: -
V gene: TRBV5-4
CDR3 protein: CASSLTGTGLEKLFF
CDR3 DNA: TGTGCCAGCAGCTTAACCGGGACAGGGCTTGAAAAACTGTTTTTT